Below are 27 T cell receptor beta chains sequenced from a single sample in a study of blood T cell repertoires in COVID-19. Libraries were prepared by immunoSEQ multiplex PCR; TCRdb keeps only in-frame clonotypes and omits some of them. The sample contains over 110,000 clones, approximately 87% of which appear only once. Sequenced input: PBMCs or T cells enriched from blood (not recorded which). The receptor source for this set is a man in his fifties in a cohort exposed to, infected with or recovered from COVID-19 (not recorded which).

This clone was detected once. The chain is built from TRBV11-3 and TRBJ2-2, with TRBD1 as a possible D gene (5 bases). This CDR3 is 13 amino acids long. V shed 3 bases and J shed 6 bases, with 8 bases lying between them. Looked up from germline, CDR1 is SGHNT and CDR2 is YENEEA. CDR3 sequence reads: CASSLEGAGELFF. The CDR3 nucleotides read TGTGCCAGCAGCTTGGAAGGGGCCGGGGAGCTGTTTTTT. Using reference TRBV11-3 and TRBJ2-2 for the parts outside the CDR3, the full variable domain is EAGVVQSPRYKIIEKKQPVAFWCNPISGHNTLYWYLQNLGQGPELLIRYENEEAVDDSQLPKDRFSAERLKGVDSTLKIQPAELGDSAVYLCASSLEGAGELFFGEGSRLTVL.

This chain links TRBV29-1 with TRBJ1-5; D remains ambiguous. Between the trimmed V and J ends, which lost 3 bases and 4 bases, there was a span of 10 bases. Germline values: CDR1 SQVTM, CDR2 ANQGSEA. This CDR3 has 13 residues. The CDR3 DNA reads TGCAGCGTTGATAAACAGAATAATCAGCCCCAGCATTTT. Protein: CSVDKQNNQPQHF.

The rearrangement joins TRBV5-1 to TRBJ2-7, with 8 bases lining up with TRBD2. Losses at the gene ends were 4 bases for V and 0 bases for J; bases not matched to a gene: 9. Per the germline V gene, CDR1 is SGHRS and CDR2 is YFSETQ. The CDR3 loop spans 16 amino acids. DNA for the CDR3: TGCGCCAGCAGCCCGGCCGGGACTAGAAGCTCCTACGAGCAGTACTTC. Translation: CASSPAGTRSSYEQYF.

The V gene is TRBV6-6, the J gene TRBJ1-2, with D possibly matching TRBD1 (6 bases). Between the trimmed V and J ends, which lost 4 bases and 8 bases, there was a span of 17 bases. Germline CDR1 and CDR2: MNHNY and SVGAGI (reference sequence). The CDR3 has 14 residues. This chain's CDR3 is CASSWERQVEGYTF. The CDR3, as DNA: TGTGCCAGCAGTTGGGAGAGACAGGTTGAAGGCTACACCTTC.

This chain links TRBV6-5 with TRBJ2-7, with D maybe TRBD1 (5 bases). There are 14 residues in the CDR3. Trimming removed 8 bases from V and 3 bases from J, with 17 bases in between. Germline lookup yields CDR1 MNHEY and CDR2 SVGAGI. The CDR3 loop is CASREPGQGYEQYF. The CDR3 DNA reads TGTGCCAGCCGAGAGCCAGGCCAGGGCTACGAGCAGTACTTC.

This chain links TRBV5-1 with TRBJ2-6; D possibly corresponds to TRBD2 (5 bases). V was clipped by 0 bases and J by 3 bases, with 10 bases between them. The CDR3 spans 16 residues. Germline-derived CDR1 and CDR2 are SGHRS and YFSETQ. The chain's CDR3 is CASSLGTGIGANVLTF. CDR3 nucleotide sequence: TGCGCCAGCAGCTTGGGGACCGGGATTGGGGCCAACGTCCTGACTTTC. The variable domain in full, with the rest retrieved from reference TRBV5-1 and TRBJ2-6, is KAGVTQTPRYLIKTRGQQVTLSCSPISGHRSVSWYQQTPGQGLQFLFEYFSETQRNKGNFPGRFSGRQFSNSRSEMNVSTLELGDSALYLCASSLGTGIGANVLTFGAGSRLTVL.

This clone was detected only a few times. The rearrangement uses TRBV19 and TRBJ2-1, with 12 nucleotides matching TRBD2. This CDR3 spans 15 amino acids. CDR1 is LNHDA, CDR2 SQIVND, per germline (reference sequence). Trimming removed 7 bases from V and 1 base from J; junction bases left unmatched: 2. The CDR3 sequence: CASKTSGSSYNEQFF. The CDR3 DNA reads as TGTGCCAGTAAGACTAGCGGGAGTTCCTACAATGAGCAGTTCTTC.

J is TRBJ2-5 and V is TRBV10-3; D not certain. The V end was cut by 10 bases, the J end by 4 bases, with 10 bases between. Germline V gene lookup returns CDR1 ENHRY and CDR2 SYGVKD. This CDR3 comprises 11 residues. The CDR3 sequence is CATRSPETQYF. Here the CDR3 DNA reads TGTGCCACCAGGAGTCCAGAGACCCAGTACTTC.

The chain carries TRBV11-1 and TRBJ2-7; D remains unclear. Germline V gene data show CDR1 as SGHAT and CDR2 as FQDESV (reference sequence). V was pared by 5 bases and J by 5 bases, with 10 bases between. The CDR3 has 12 residues. CDR3 residues: CASSPQSHEQYF. The CDR3 nucleotides are TGTGCCAGCAGCCCCCAATCCCACGAGCAGTACTTC. The whole variable domain, remainder taken from reference TRBV11-1 and TRBJ2-7, is EAEVAQSPRYKITEKSQAVAFWCDPISGHATLYWYRQILGQGPELLVQFQDESVVDDSQLPKDRFSAERLKGVDSTLKIQPAELGDSAMYLCASSPQSHEQYFGPGTRLTVT.

The table lists this clone with a count of one. The chain employs TRBV27 and TRBJ2-3, with D tentatively TRBD1 (6 bases). The CDR3 has 12 residues. Germline assignment: CDR1 MNHEY and CDR2 SMNVEV (reference sequence). The V gene lost 5 bases and the J gene lost 9 bases, with 12 bases spanning the gap. The CDR3 loop reads CASSQGGWTQYF. The DNA of the CDR3 is TGTGCCAGCAGTCAAGGGGGATGGACGCAGTATTTT.

This chain connects TRBV24-1 to TRBJ1-2; D ambiguous. Trimming removed 1 base at V and 2 bases at J, with 7 bases between. Per the germline V gene, CDR1 is KGHDR and CDR2 is SFDVKD. CDR3 length: 14 amino acids. CDR3 in DNA: TGTGCCACCAGTGATTTCGAGGTGAACTATGGCTACACCTTC. Encoded protein: CATSDFEVNYGYTF.

This clone was seen only a few times. The chain recombines TRBV6-2 or TRBV6-3 with TRBJ2-2; the match to TRBD1 covers 9 bases. Germline V lookup: CDR1 MNHEY, CDR2 SVGEGT. The CDR3 sequence is 15 residues long. J lost 2 bases, V lost 5 bases, and 3 bases had no gene match. CDR3 DNA sequence: TGTGCCAGCAGTCTTACAGGGGGCAACACCGGGGAGCTGTTTTTT. As protein: CASSLTGGNTGELFF.

The chain uses TRBV5-1 and TRBJ1-6; TRBD1 matches 9 bases. From germline, CDR1 is SGHRS and CDR2 YFSETQ. V trimming: 0 bases; J trimming: 7 bases; junction bases outside the gene matches: 5. The CDR3 length is 16 residues. The CDR3 reads CASSLDPGQGNSPLHF. The CDR3 nucleotides are TGCGCCAGCAGCTTGGACCCGGGACAGGGAAATTCACCCCTCCACTTT.

Written as DNA, the CDR3 is TGTGCCAGTAGGACAGGGCTGATGACGAACACTGAAGCTTTCTTT. It yields the protein CASRTGLMTNTEAFF. The chain couples TRBV19 to TRBJ1-1; 7 bases are a match to TRBD1. V gave up 6 bases and J gave up 1 base; unmatched junction bases: 8. Germline CDR1 and CDR2: LNHDA and SQIVND (reference sequence). This CDR3 contains 15 residues.

This clone came up once. This chain links TRBV9 with TRBJ1-6; 9 nucleotides line up with TRBD1. The CDR3 loop spans 13 amino acids. V gave up 3 bases and J gave up 14 bases; unmatched junction bases: 6. The germline gives CDR1 SGDLS, CDR2 YYNGEE. DNA for the CDR3: TGTGCCAGCAGCGGGACAGGGGCTGGAACCCTCCACTTT. Translating gives CASSGTGAGTLHF.

V gene TRBV29-1 combines with J gene TRBJ2-1; 8 positions agree with TRBD2. The CDR3 has 16 residues. Per the germline V gene, CDR1 is SQVTM and CDR2 is ANQGSEA. V was pared by 5 bases and J by 3 bases, with 12 bases of the junction left unmatched. This chain's CDR3 is CSVSGGGTGIYNEQFF. CDR3 DNA sequence: TGCAGCGTTTCCGGGGGGGGCACGGGAATCTACAATGAGCAGTTCTTC.

The chain couples TRBV29-1 to TRBJ2-7; TRBD2 is a possible D gene (6 bases). Germline CDR1 reads SQVTM; CDR2 reads ANQGSEA. This CDR3 contains 11 residues. V shed 6 bases and J shed 6 bases, with 12 bases lying between them. CDR3 sequence reads: CSVGGSFEQYF. CDR3 sequence (DNA): TGCAGCGTGGGGGGATCGTTCGAGCAGTACTTC.

This chain links TRBV9 with TRBJ1-1; D is unclear. CDR1 and CDR2 (germline): SGDLS, YYNGEE. V dropped 3 bases and J dropped 2 bases, with 14 bases sitting between them. CDR3 length: 15 residues. The CDR3 reads CASSAGLAPNTEAFF. Written as DNA, the CDR3 is TGTGCCAGCAGCGCAGGTTTGGCCCCTAACACTGAAGCTTTCTTT.

J is TRBJ1-4 and V is TRBV19, with 8 bases that match TRBD1. This CDR3 has 15 residues. Trimming cost V 3 bases and J 7 bases; bases outside gene matches: 7. CDR1 and CDR2 from the germline V gene are LNHDA and SQIVND (reference sequence). The CDR3 coding sequence is TGTGCCAGTAGTATTCGGGCAGGGGGCATTGAAAAACTGTTTTTT. Translated, it gives CASSIRAGGIEKLFF.

The chain recombines TRBV5-1 with TRBJ2-7; D is unresolved. V lost 6 bases to trimming and J lost 0 bases, with 19 bases between them. The CDR3 is 16 residues long. CDR1 is SGHRS and CDR2 is YFSETQ in the germline V gene. The CDR3 sequence is CASKSRDGFSSYEQYF. In DNA form, the CDR3 reads TGCGCCAGCAAATCCAGAGACGGGTTCAGCTCCTACGAGCAGTACTTC.

The V and J genes are TRBV7-2 and TRBJ2-7, with no clear D. CDR3 length: 11 amino acids. V lost 7 bases and J lost 3, with 7 bases in between. Germline CDR1 is SGHTA and CDR2 is FQGNSA. CDR3 loop: CASTRNYEQYF. The DNA for the CDR3 is TGTGCCAGCACCCGTAACTACGAGCAGTACTTC.

In nucleotides, the CDR3 is TGCGCCAGCAGCTTGGGGCTGACAGACACAGATACGCAGTATTTT. It is translated as CASSLGLTDTDTQYF. J is TRBJ2-3 and V is TRBV5-1; D perhaps matches TRBD1 (5 bases). The CDR3 totals 15 residues. Germline V gene lookup returns CDR1 SGHRS and CDR2 YFSETQ. V lost 0 bases and J lost 2, with 10 bases in between.

The chain joins TRBV19 to TRBJ2-7, with D perhaps TRBD1 (5 bases). V was trimmed by 5 bases and J by 1 base, leaving 21 bases between them. The CDR3 length is 17 residues. Germline assignment: CDR1 LNHDA and CDR2 SQIVND (reference sequence). This CDR3 is CASSPGRQIKRSYEQYF. In DNA, the CDR3 is TGTGCCAGTAGTCCGGGCCGACAGATCAAGAGGTCCTACGAGCAGTACTTC. Full variable domain (outside the CDR3, taken from reference TRBV19 and TRBJ2-7): DGGITQSPKYLFRKEGQNVTLSCEQNLNHDAMYWYRQDPGQGLRLIYYSQIVNDFQKGDIAEGYSVSREKKESFPLTVTSAQKNPTAFYLCASSPGRQIKRSYEQYFGPGTRLTVT.

This sequence joins TRBV10-3 and TRBJ2-7, with TRBD2 matching over 8 bases. V gave up 4 bases and J gave up 6 bases; unmatched junction bases: 8. The germline V gene has CDR1 ENHRY and CDR2 SYGVKD. The length of the CDR3 is 14 residues. The CDR3 DNA follows: TGTGCCATCAGTGGAACTTTCGGGGGGGCCGAGCAGTACTTC. It translates to CAISGTFGGAEQYF.

The CDR3 DNA reads TGCGCCAGCAGCCAAGAAGGTGCAAGGGGCAGGGGTCTGGGAGAGACCCAGTACTTC. Protein product: CASSQEGARGRGLGETQYF. The V call is TRBV4-1, the J call TRBJ2-5, with D perhaps matching TRBD1 (6 bases). This CDR3 is 19 amino acids long. V lost 0 bases, J lost 4 bases, and 24 bases lay in between. The germline gives CDR1 MGHRA, CDR2 YSYEKL.

The V gene is TRBV4-3, the J gene TRBJ1-3; unclear D gene. This CDR3 is built from 17 residues. V lost 0 bases to trimming and J lost 0 bases, with 12 bases between them. Per the germline V gene, CDR1 is LGHNA and CDR2 is YSLEER. CDR3: CASSQDKHSSSGNTIYF. The CDR3 coding sequence is TGCGCCAGCAGCCAAGATAAGCACTCGAGCTCTGGAAACACCATATATTTT.

This chain uses TRBV6-2 or TRBV6-3 with TRBJ2-3; D unclear. The CDR3 has 14 amino acids. Germline-derived CDR1 and CDR2 are MNHEY and SVGEGT. V shed 0 bases and J shed 5 bases, with 9 bases lying between them. Here the CDR3 DNA reads TGTGCCAGCAGTTACTCGGCCAGGCGAGATACGCAGTATTTT. This encodes CASSYSARRDTQYF.